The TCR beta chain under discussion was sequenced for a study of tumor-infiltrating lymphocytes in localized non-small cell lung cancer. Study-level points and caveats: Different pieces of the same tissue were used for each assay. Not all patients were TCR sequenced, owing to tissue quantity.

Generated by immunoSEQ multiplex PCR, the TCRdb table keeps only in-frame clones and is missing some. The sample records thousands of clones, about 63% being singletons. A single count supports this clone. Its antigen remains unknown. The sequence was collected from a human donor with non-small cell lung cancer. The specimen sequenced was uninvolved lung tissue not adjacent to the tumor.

The DNA of the CDR3 is TGTGCCAGCAGCCGGGGGAACTCTCGCGAGCAGTACTTC. This sequence encodes CASSRGNSREQYF. The chain couples TRBV5-4 to TRBJ2-7; weak D call: TRBD2 (6 bases). CDR3 length: 13 amino acids. Germline CDR1 reads SGHNT; CDR2 reads YYREEE (reference sequence). Trimming took off 4 bases at V and 6 bases at J, with 14 bases between the two ends.